The clone carrying this T cell receptor beta chain was recorded only once. Profiling relied on immunoSEQ multiplex PCR, and the TCRdb table lists in-frame clones only, not all of them. The table lists approximately 660,000 clones, roughly 90% of them singletons. The CDR3 spans 14 residues. The trim removed 3 bases at V and 2 bases at J, leaving 3 bases unmatched. The germline gives CDR1 MDHEN, CDR2 SYDVKM. These data originate in a study of shared T cell receptors in the human thymus. The same data also went into a second study, on human thymus T cells. From that report: Among the donors, all were healthy Finnish infants having corrective surgery for congenital heart defects. Corrective cardiac surgery supplied the resected thymus tissue. Biased V and J segment usage appeared in thymus and peripheral blood. Highly overlapping thymic repertoires among unrelated individuals were reported in related research.

J is TRBJ2-5 and V is TRBV28; 7 bases are a match to TRBD2. Sequencing used thymocytes. This TCR was sampled from a boy under two years old with a congenital heart defect. CDR3 coding DNA: TGTGCCAGCAGTTTCAAGCGGGGACAAGAGACCCAGTACTTC. Translated, it gives CASSFKRGQETQYF.